Presented here are 28 T cell receptor beta chains from one specimen sequenced in a study of shared clonotypes between healthy human individuals (dated by TCRdb to about 2020). The library was prepared using the immunoSEQ multiplex PCR assay. TCRdb took this table from immuneACCESS and kept in-frame rearrangements with V and J called. Such tables lack part of the clones; where checked against another copy, unresolved V genes explain under half of the gap, and the rest is unexplained. This sample comprises 2 million or so clones, 95% of them detected only once. The ten largest clones take up about 0.13% of the sample. The sequenced material came from naive CD4+ T cells sorted from blood. The sample's cell subset or site, from its label and the paper: CD45RA+ positively selected. These receptors came from a man in his late teens or twenties in good health.

As regards this clone: Other DNA sequences in the same sample also yield this CDR3. V usage is TRBV5-1 and J usage is TRBJ2-3; D may be TRBD2 (6 bases). The CDR3 sequence is 14 residues long. Trimming removed 4 bases from V and 5 bases from J, with 14 bases in between. Germline V gene lookup returns CDR1 SGHRS and CDR2 YFSETQ. CDR3 bases: TGCGCCAGCAGCCTGGGAGGTCTGGGAGATACGCAGTATTTT. Protein sequence: CASSLGGLGDTQYF.

This clone showed up just a few times. The chain carries TRBV6-5 and TRBJ1-6, with 7 bases fitting TRBD1. The trim removed 6 bases at V and 8 bases at J, leaving 1 base unmatched. This CDR3 spans 12 amino acids. Germline CDR1 reads MNHEY; CDR2 reads SVGAGI. The CDR3 is CASRDRDSPLHF. The CDR3 DNA sequence: TGTGCCAGCAGAGACAGGGATTCACCCCTCCACTTT.

The chain links TRBV5-1 to TRBJ1-1; TRBD1 matches 7 bases. Trimming removed 1 base from V and 4 bases from J; junction bases left unmatched: 7. The germline V gene encodes CDR1 SGHRS and CDR2 YFSETQ. The CDR3 loop spans 15 amino acids. In DNA form, the CDR3 reads TGCGCCAGCAGCTTGTCTCAGGGGGTCGGCACTGAAGCTTTCTTT. It codes for CASSLSQGVGTEAFF.

The chain joins TRBV4-1 to TRBJ2-7; 7 bases fit TRBD1. This CDR3 is built from 14 residues. In germline, CDR1 is MGHRA, CDR2 YSYEKL. After removal of 0 bases from V and 5 bases from J, the junction contained 4 bases not matched to a gene. The CDR3 region is CASSQETGFNEQYF. The CDR3 coding sequence is TGCGCCAGCAGCCAAGAGACAGGGTTCAACGAGCAGTACTTC.

This clone was seen once. The chain recombines TRBV7-2 with TRBJ2-1; the D gene is possibly TRBD2 (6 bases). Germline-derived CDR1 and CDR2 are SGHTA and FQGNSA. The V end lost 4 bases, the J end lost 10 bases, and 14 bases lay between the germline ends. This CDR3 has 13 residues. The CDR3 protein is CASSWRGTWEQFF. In nucleotides, the CDR3 is TGTGCCAGCAGCTGGCGGGGTACTTGGGAGCAGTTCTTC.

The CDR3 DNA sequence: TGCGCCAGCCAGAGAGCTCTAGGGACAGCGAGCTACGAGCAGTACTTC. This translates into CASQRALGTASYEQYF. The chain couples TRBV5-1 to TRBJ2-7; 7 positions match TRBD1. V lost 7 bases, J lost 3 bases, and 16 bases stayed unmatched. The CDR3 has 16 amino acids. From germline, CDR1 is SGHRS and CDR2 YFSETQ.

V gene TRBV10-3 combines with J gene TRBJ1-2; D is uncertain. V lost 7 bases, J lost 8 bases, and 17 bases lay in between. The CDR3 consists of 13 residues. The germline V gene encodes CDR1 ENHRY and CDR2 SYGVKD. In nucleotides, the CDR3 is TGTGCCATCAAACCTTCTACGGATTCGGGCTACACCTTC. It yields the protein CAIKPSTDSGYTF.

The gene calls are TRBV30 and TRBJ1-2; possible D gene TRBD1, 6 bases. Trimming removed 5 bases from V and 6 bases from J, with 19 bases in between. The germline V gene has CDR1 GTSNPN and CDR2 SVGIG (reference sequence). This CDR3 region has 14 residues. CDR3 loop: CAWRSQAGVDGYTF. In nucleotides, the CDR3 is TGTGCCTGGCGAAGTCAGGCAGGGGTGGATGGCTACACCTTC.

Details on this clone: This sample also contains other DNA sequences that code for the same CDR3. The chain joins TRBV7-2 to TRBJ2-7; TRBD2 matches 14 bases. V was pared by 5 bases and J by 5 bases, with 5 bases of the junction left unmatched. CDR3 length: 15 residues. Germline V gene lookup returns CDR1 SGHTA and CDR2 FQGNSA. In nucleotides, the CDR3 is TGTGCCAGCAGCACCGGACTAGCGGGAGGACACGAGCAGTACTTC. Amino acids: CASSTGLAGGHEQYF.

This chain uses TRBV10-3 with TRBJ1-2; 8 positions agree with TRBD1. Trimming at V came to 7 bases and at J to 4 bases, leaving 11 bases not matched to a gene. This CDR3 is built from 15 residues. Germline V gives CDR1 ENHRY, CDR2 SYGVKD. CDR3 nucleotides: TGTGCCATCACCGGAGGGACAGGTGGGGGCTATGGCTACACCTTC. Residues: CAITGGTGGGYGYTF.

The rearrangement uses TRBV28 and TRBJ1-2, with no clear D. The CDR3 has 16 residues. Germline V gene sequence: CDR1 MDHEN, CDR2 SYDVKM. The V end was cut by 7 bases, the J end by 1 base, with 19 bases between. CDR3 nucleotides: TGTGCCAGCACCAAATTATGGCAGGACCGTAACTATGGCTACACCTTC. This sequence encodes CASTKLWQDRNYGYTF.

The rearrangement uses TRBV6-5 and TRBJ1-2, with 9 bases fitting TRBD1. This CDR3 contains 14 residues. Trimming took 5 bases from V and 5 from J; bases not matched to a gene: 6. Germline V gives CDR1 MNHEY, CDR2 SVGAGI. As DNA, the CDR3 is TGTGCCAGCAGTCGGACAGGGGATATGTATGGCTACACCTTC. It translates to CASSRTGDMYGYTF.

The chain combines TRBV5-1 with TRBJ1-4; 8 bases are a match to TRBD1. CDR3 length: 14 amino acids. V was pared by 2 bases and J by 8 bases, with 5 bases of the junction left unmatched. Germline V gene sequence: CDR1 SGHRS, CDR2 YFSETQ. The CDR3: CASSLSGGGEKLFF. The DNA of the CDR3 is TGCGCCAGCAGCTTATCAGGGGGCGGCGAAAAACTGTTTTTT.

The chain uses TRBV20-1 and TRBJ1-1; D is uncertain. CDR3 size: 11 residues. The ends were cut back, 4 bases at V and 3 bases at J, with 6 bases in the middle. Germline V gene data show CDR1 as DFQATT and CDR2 as SNEGSKA (reference sequence). The CDR3: CSANGDTEAFF. In DNA, the CDR3 is TGCAGTGCTAATGGGGACACTGAAGCTTTCTTT.

The chain combines TRBV18 with TRBJ2-3; D is perhaps TRBD1 (5 bases). The germline V gene has CDR1 KGHSH and CDR2 LQKENI. The CDR3 contains 14 residues. Trimming stripped 2 bases from V and 5 bases from J, with 11 bases between. The CDR3 here is CASSPIGAEDTQYF. CDR3 bases: TGTGCCAGCTCACCAATAGGGGCGGAAGATACGCAGTATTTT.

The V and J genes are TRBV19 and TRBJ2-3; 9 bases map to TRBD1. Germline V gene lookup returns CDR1 LNHDA and CDR2 SQIVND (reference sequence). The ends lost 5 bases at V and 1 base at J; junction bases unmatched: 10. CDR3 length: 17 amino acids. The CDR3 region has the DNA TGTGCCAGTAGTCCGCCGGGACAGGGAACGGGCACAGATACGCAGTATTTT. It yields the protein CASSPPGQGTGTDTQYF.

The J gene is TRBJ2-1, the V gene TRBV4-1, with 14 bases matching TRBD2. The germline V gene encodes CDR1 MGHRA and CDR2 YSYEKL. The CDR3 has 16 amino acids. J lost 13 bases, V lost 6 bases, and 14 bases had no gene match. CDR3 bases: TGCGCCAGCAGGGACTTAGCCGGGACTAGCGGGAGTTCACAGTTCTTC. It yields the protein CASRDLAGTSGSSQFF.

V gene TRBV11-2 combines with J gene TRBJ2-5, with D perhaps being TRBD1 or TRBD2 (5 bases each). Per the germline V gene, CDR1 is SGHAT and CDR2 is FQNNGV. This CDR3 spans 16 amino acids. V lost 4 bases, J lost 1 base, and 16 bases lay in between. CDR3: CASSSTLWGFQETQYF. Here the CDR3 DNA reads TGTGCCAGCAGCTCGACTTTATGGGGGTTCCAAGAGACCCAGTACTTC.

The V call is TRBV2, the J call TRBJ1-4, with 7 bases aligning to TRBD1. From germline, CDR1 is SNHLY and CDR2 FYNNEI. There are 16 residues in the CDR3. The ends lost 5 bases at V and 2 bases at J; junction bases unmatched: 8. CDR3 loop: CASSPVTGRTNEKLFF. The CDR3 DNA follows: TGTGCCAGCAGTCCCGTGACAGGGCGCACTAATGAAAAACTGTTTTTT.

This chain uses TRBV6-1 with TRBJ2-3, with D perhaps TRBD1 or TRBD2 (6 bases each). The CDR3 spans 13 residues. CDR1 and CDR2 from the germline V gene are MNHNS and SASEGT. The V end was cut by 10 bases, the J end by 6 bases, with 17 bases between. The CDR3: CATISGGRDTQYF. The CDR3 coding sequence is TGTGCCACCATCAGTGGGGGGCGTGATACGCAGTATTTT.

This chain connects TRBV2 to TRBJ1-2; TRBD1 agrees at 10 bases. This CDR3 comprises 13 residues. CDR1 and CDR2 (germline): SNHLY, FYNNEI. The trim removed 8 bases at V and 4 bases at J, leaving 4 bases unmatched. CDR3 bases: TGTGCCAGCCTCCGGACAGGGGGCTATGGCTACACCTTC. It translates to CASLRTGGYGYTF.

The chain carries TRBV11-2 and TRBJ1-1; tentative D call: TRBD1 (6 bases). V was cut by 5 bases and J by 5 bases, with 15 bases left in between. The CDR3 runs to 14 residues. CDR1 is SGHAT and CDR2 is FQNNGV in the germline V gene. The CDR3 DNA is TGTGCCAGCAGCCCCCAAGCGGGGGCAACTGAAGCTTTCTTT. Its protein product is CASSPQAGATEAFF.

The chain has TRBV19 and TRBJ2-4; possible D gene TRBD2, 6 bases. The germline V gene has CDR1 LNHDA and CDR2 SQIVND (reference sequence). This CDR3 spans 18 amino acids. Trimming shortened V by 5 bases and J by 2 bases, and 22 bases separated the two germline ends. As DNA, the CDR3 is TGTGCCAGTAGTGGACGGGACTCGGCCGCGATGACCAAAAACATTCAGTACTTC. This encodes CASSGRDSAAMTKNIQYF.

This chain joins TRBV5-1 and TRBJ1-1; D not resolved. This CDR3 has 12 residues. The V end lost 2 bases, the J end lost 8 bases, and 10 bases lay between the germline ends. CDR1 and CDR2 from the germline V gene are SGHRS and YFSETQ. The CDR3 loop reads CASSFPSDEAFF. The CDR3 DNA is TGCGCCAGCAGCTTCCCCAGCGACGAAGCTTTCTTT.

J is TRBJ1-2 and V is TRBV5-8; 7 positions match TRBD1. Germline V gene sequence: CDR1 SGHTS, CDR2 YDEGEE. Trimming cost V 4 bases and J 2 bases; bases outside gene matches: 2. This CDR3 has 13 amino acids. The CDR3 bases are TGTGCCAGCAGCCGGGACAGCAACTATGGCTACACCTTC. Translation: CASSRDSNYGYTF.

This chain uses TRBV10-3 with TRBJ1-2, with TRBD1 identical over 10 bases. Germline trimming cut 6 bases from V and 7 bases from J; bases unmatched to any gene: 5. The CDR3 loop spans 13 amino acids. CDR1 is ENHRY and CDR2 is SYGVKD in the germline V gene. The chain's CDR3 is CAISRDRGTGYTF. For the CDR3, the DNA is TGTGCCATCAGCAGGGACAGGGGTACTGGCTACACCTTC.

V gene TRBV27 combines with J gene TRBJ2-1, with 7 bases identical to TRBD1. Trimming at V came to 5 bases and at J to 6 bases, leaving 13 bases not matched to a gene. Germline assignment: CDR1 MNHEY and CDR2 SMNVEV (reference sequence). This CDR3 is 16 amino acids long. The DNA of the CDR3 is TGTGCCAGCAGTGAAGCCCGATCGACAGGGCTCAATGAGCAGTTCTTC. The encoded protein is CASSEARSTGLNEQFF.

This chain links TRBV4-1 with TRBJ2-5; D gene ambiguous. The ends were cut back, 1 base at V and 0 bases at J, with 9 bases in the middle. The CDR3 has 15 residues. Germline V gives CDR1 MGHRA, CDR2 YSYEKL. CDR3 in DNA: TGCGCCAGCAGCCAAGCGTCAGCTTACCAAGAGACCCAGTACTTC. Amino acids: CASSQASAYQETQYF.